This T cell receptor (beta chain) was sequenced during a study of cytomegalovirus exposure and HLA in healthy donors. The CDR3 is 14 residues long. Trimming left V 5 bases short and J 0 bases short, with 8 bases between. Germline values: CDR1 SNHLY, CDR2 FYNNEI. The PCR used 60 Vbeta and 13 Jbeta primers. TCRdb's table, derived via immunoSEQ multiplex PCR, lists solely in-frame clones and lacks some. Its table lists tens of thousands of clones. Sequencing was carried out using PBMCs. The receptor comes from a woman between 18 and 29 years old in good health and CMV-seronegative. V and J are TRBV2 and TRBJ1-5; D remains unclear. The CDR3 region has the DNA TGTGCCAGCAGTCCTGCTAATAGCAATCAGCCCCAGCATTTT. It yields the protein CASSPANSNQPQHF.